This TCR beta chain emerged from a study of cytomegalovirus exposure and HLA in healthy donors. PCR amplification relied on 60 Vbeta primers (plus 13 Jbeta primers). The assay was immunoSEQ multiplex PCR, and TCRdb's table has in-frame clones only and misses some. The sample records 150,000 to 200,000 clones, about 88% being singletons. Per the germline V gene, CDR1 is SEHNR and CDR2 is FQNEAQ (reference sequence). The CDR3 contains 12 residues. V shed 3 bases and J shed 4 bases, with 7 bases lying between them. This clonotype originated in a woman between 18 and 30 years old in good health and CMV-seronegative. The chain carries TRBV7-9 and TRBJ2-7, with D tentatively TRBD1 (6 bases). The source material was PBMCs. CDR3 sequence reads: CASSLGAYEQYF. The DNA for the CDR3 is TGTGCCAGCAGCTTGGGGGCTTACGAGCAGTACTTC. The complete variable domain, with remaining parts taken from reference TRBV7-9 and TRBJ2-7, reads DTGVSQNPRHKITKRGQNVTFRCDPISEHNRLYWYRQTLGQGPEFLTYFQNEAQLEKSRLLSDRFSAERPKGSFSTLEIQRTEQGDSAMYLCASSLGAYEQYFGPGTRLTVT.